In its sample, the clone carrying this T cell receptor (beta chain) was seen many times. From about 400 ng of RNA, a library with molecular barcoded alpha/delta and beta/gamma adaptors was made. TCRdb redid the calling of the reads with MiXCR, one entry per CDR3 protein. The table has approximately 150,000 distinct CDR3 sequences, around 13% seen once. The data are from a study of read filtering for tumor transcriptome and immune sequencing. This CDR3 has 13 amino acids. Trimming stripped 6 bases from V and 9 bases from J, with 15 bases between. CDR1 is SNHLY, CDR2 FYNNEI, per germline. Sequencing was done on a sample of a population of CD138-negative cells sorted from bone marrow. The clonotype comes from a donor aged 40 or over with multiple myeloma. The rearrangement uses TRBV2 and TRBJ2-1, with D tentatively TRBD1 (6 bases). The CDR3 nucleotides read TGTGCCAGCAGCCTTAACAGGGCCGGTGAGCAGTTCTTC. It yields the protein CASSLNRAGEQFF. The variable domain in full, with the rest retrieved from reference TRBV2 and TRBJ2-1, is EPEVTQTPSHQVTQMGQEVILRCVPISNHLYFYWYRQILGQKVEFLVSFYNNEISEKSEIFDDQFSVERPDGSNFTLKIRSTKLEDSAMYFCASSLNRAGEQFFGPGTRLTVL.